This entry describes one TCR beta chain. The data belong to a study of blood T cell repertoires in COVID-19. Germline V gene data show CDR1 as MNHEY and CDR2 as SMNVEV (reference sequence). Trimming cost V 5 bases and J 8 bases; bases outside gene matches: 7. This CDR3 contains 15 residues. Measured with immunoSEQ multiplex PCR; TCRdb has only the in-frame clones, and not every one. Of around 100,000 clones listed, 85% are singletons. The TCR comes from a human donor in a cohort sampled during active COVID-19. The rearrangement uses TRBV27 and TRBJ2-2, with TRBD2 matching over 11 bases. Sequenced input: peripheral blood. In DNA form, the CDR3 reads TGTGCCAGCAGTCCCCTAGCGGGAGGATCTGGGGAGCTGTTTTTT. This gives the protein CASSPLAGGSGELFF.